This T cell receptor (beta chain) emerged from a study of blood T cell repertoires in COVID-19. Study as a whole: COVID-19 samples, acute and convalescent, were from the United States, Italy and Spain. Sample material is recorded as cDNA or gDNA derived from T cells, B-cell-depleted T cells, or PBMCs.

From germline, CDR1 is SGHRS and CDR2 YFSETQ. This CDR3 contains 15 residues. Trimming took off 0 bases at V and 2 bases at J, with 10 bases between the two ends. Original methodology: How many nucleated cells were present was estimated from reference gene primer amplification. Profiled with immunoSEQ multiplex PCR; TCRdb holds only in-frame clones, not every one. V, J and clone size were drawn from that table, and D and trimming were deduced from the DNA. The table shows some 75,000 clones, with 85% to 90% occurring only once. The chain uses TRBV5-1 and TRBJ2-3; weak D call: TRBD2 (5 bases). Material: peripheral blood. The receptor comes from a man aged 55-75 years with acute or convalescent COVID-19. CDR3 coding DNA: TGCGCCAGCAGCTTGGTGGCGGGCCTCACAGATACGCAGTATTTT. It codes for CASSLVAGLTDTQYF.